The 26 T cell receptor beta chains reported below all come from one sample, sequenced in a study of CD8+ T cells in alopecia areata. RNA was extracted and reverse transcribed into cDNA as the sequencing template. Clones were read by immunoSEQ multiplex PCR, and TCRdb kept only the in-frame ones, dropping some. The repertoire holds 100,000 to 130,000 clones, with roughly 64% as singletons. Input material: CD8+ T cells sorted from blood. The source is a human donor in good health.

The chain couples TRBV7-6 to TRBJ2-1; TRBD1 matches 8 bases. With 1 base clipped from V and 0 bases from J, the junction kept 8 bases outside the gene matches. Per the germline V gene, CDR1 is SGHVS and CDR2 is FNYEAQ. The CDR3 is made up of 18 amino acids. CDR3 coding DNA: TGTGCCAGCAGCTTAGAACCTCGGGACAGGAGCTCCTACAATGAGCAGTTCTTC. Its protein is CASSLEPRDRSSYNEQFF.

CDR3 protein: CASSSPRTGARAEGNQPQHF. The CDR3 DNA reads as TGTGCCAGCAGTTCCCCTCGGACAGGGGCGCGCGCGGAGGGCAATCAGCCCCAGCATTTT. The chain carries TRBV27 and TRBJ1-5, with TRBD1 matching 9 bases. Germline loops: CDR1 MNHEY, CDR2 SMNVEV (reference sequence). The CDR3 length is 20 residues. Trimming at V came to 4 bases and at J to 2 bases, leaving 18 bases not matched to a gene.

The CDR3 coding sequence is TGTGCCAGCAGCTTAGGGCAGACTAGCCCGCAGTATTTT. Residues: CASSLGQTSPQYF. The chain couples TRBV13 to TRBJ2-3, with TRBD2 matching over 7 bases. The trim removed 0 bases at V and 10 bases at J, leaving 4 bases unmatched. This CDR3 has 13 residues. The germline V gene has CDR1 PRHDT and CDR2 FYEKMQ (reference sequence).

Comment on this clone: This CDR3 is also generated by other DNA sequences in the sample. This chain links TRBV5-6 with TRBJ1-5, with no clear D. The germline CDR1 and CDR2 sequences are SGHDT and YYEEEE. The CDR3 spans 13 residues. V gave up 2 bases and J gave up 0 bases, with 3 bases separating them. CDR3 residues: CASSFGSNQPQHF. The CDR3 DNA is TGTGCCAGCAGCTTTGGTAGCAATCAGCCCCAGCATTTT.

There are a few counts of this clone. The rearrangement uses TRBV13 and TRBJ1-1; D is ambiguous. The V end was cut by 5 bases, the J end by 5 bases, with 18 bases between. Germline loops: CDR1 PRHDT, CDR2 FYEKMQ (reference sequence). This CDR3 is 15 amino acids long. The CDR3 loop is CASSHRSSGGTEAFF. CDR3 nucleotide sequence: TGTGCCAGCAGCCACCGGTCGTCCGGTGGGACTGAAGCTTTCTTT.

The chain uses TRBV29-1 and TRBJ1-2, with no clear D. The CDR3 is 13 amino acids. Germline lookup yields CDR1 SQVTM and CDR2 ANQGSEA. V lost 3 bases and J 0 bases, leaving 8 bases between the germline ends. The CDR3 is CSVEREANYGYTF. CDR3 DNA: TGCAGCGTTGAGCGCGAAGCTAACTATGGCTACACCTTC.

The V and J genes are TRBV10-3 and TRBJ1-1; D unclear. V gave up 9 bases and J gave up 0 bases, with 8 bases separating them. Germline lookup yields CDR1 ENHRY and CDR2 SYGVKD. There are 12 residues in the CDR3. CDR3 sequence (DNA): TGTGCCATTAGCGGGGTGAACACTGAAGCTTTCTTT. It yields the protein CAISGVNTEAFF.

The rearrangement uses TRBV5-6 and TRBJ2-3; TRBD1 might be the D (6 bases). Germline V gene lookup returns CDR1 SGHDT and CDR2 YYEEEE. The CDR3 sequence is 17 residues long. Trimming removed 2 bases from V and 2 bases from J, with 18 bases in between. The CDR3 loop is CASSLTQTGGVTDTQYF. CDR3 nucleotide sequence: TGTGCCAGCAGCTTAACGCAAACTGGGGGCGTCACAGATACGCAGTATTTT. Variable domain in full (rest from reference TRBV5-6 and TRBJ2-3): DAGVTQSPTHLIKTRGQQVTLRCSPKSGHDTVSWYQQALGQGPQFIFQYYEEEERQRGNFPDRFSGHQFPNYSSELNVNALLLGDSALYLCASSLTQTGGVTDTQYFGPGTRLTVL.

The chain links TRBV28 to TRBJ2-1, with 10 bases aligning to TRBD2. In germline, CDR1 is MDHEN, CDR2 SYDVKM. CDR3 length: 15 amino acids. J gave up 5 bases and V 5 bases, and 6 bases lay outside the gene matches. The CDR3 DNA follows: TGTGCCAGCAGTGGACTAGCGGAAAATGACAATGAGCAGTTCTTC. Encoded protein: CASSGLAENDNEQFF.

CDR3 DNA: TGTGCCAGCAGCCAGGGACAAAATAGCAATCAGCCCCAGCATTTT. It specifies CASSQGQNSNQPQHF. The V gene is TRBV13, the J gene TRBJ1-5, with a weak D call TRBD1 (6 bases). V lost 5 bases and J 0 bases, leaving 11 bases between the germline ends. The germline V gene has CDR1 PRHDT and CDR2 FYEKMQ (reference sequence). The length of the CDR3 is 15 residues.

This clone was found a few times. The chain links TRBV5-6 to TRBJ2-7, with D maybe TRBD1 (6 bases). Germline V CDR1 and CDR2: SGHDT, YYEEEE. With 3 bases removed from V and 0 bases from J, the gap between germline ends came to 10 bases. There are 14 residues in the CDR3. The CDR3 DNA is TGTGCCAGCAGCTACACAGGGCTCTCCTACGAGCAGTACTTC. It encodes CASSYTGLSYEQYF. The variable domain in full, completed from reference TRBV5-6 and TRBJ2-7, reads DAGVTQSPTHLIKTRGQQVTLRCSPKSGHDTVSWYQQALGQGPQFIFQYYEEEERQRGNFPDRFSGHQFPNYSSELNVNALLLGDSALYLCASSYTGLSYEQYFGPGTRLTVT.

The rearrangement uses TRBV5-4 and TRBJ2-1; TRBD2 matches 11 bases. The V gene's germline CDR1 is SGHNT and CDR2 YYREEE (reference sequence). The V segment lost 3 bases and the J segment 7 bases; nucleotides outside the gene matches: 6. The CDR3 extends over 15 amino acids. Here the CDR3 reads CASSWGLAGGNEQFF. The CDR3 nucleotides are TGTGCCAGCAGCTGGGGTCTAGCGGGGGGAAATGAGCAGTTCTTC.

The V and J genes are TRBV19 and TRBJ2-7; D gene unclear. Per germline, CDR1 LNHDA and CDR2 SQIVND (reference sequence). Trimming took off 1 base at V and 5 bases at J, with 18 bases between the two ends. The CDR3 totals 16 residues. This CDR3 is CASSIVWGSFSHEQYF. DNA of the CDR3: TGTGCCAGTAGTATAGTTTGGGGATCCTTTTCCCACGAGCAGTACTTC.

J is TRBJ1-1 and V is TRBV2, with 10 nucleotides matching TRBD1. The CDR3 contains 12 residues. Germline CDR1 SNHLY, CDR2 FYNNEI. The junction had 5 bases not matched to a gene; V was cut back by 10 bases and J by 6 bases. CDR3: CAKGQGLPEAFF. CDR3 bases: TGTGCCAAGGGACAGGGGCTCCCTGAAGCTTTCTTT.

The chain employs TRBV5-6 and TRBJ2-1, with TRBD2 matching over 11 bases. The CDR3 has 15 amino acids. Unmatched junction bases numbered 2, after V lost 2 bases and J lost 4 bases. Germline loops: CDR1 SGHDT, CDR2 YYEEEE. CDR3 bases: TGTGCCAGCAGCTTCCCTAGCGGGGGGTACAATGAGCAGTTCTTC. Its protein product is CASSFPSGGYNEQFF.

The genes are TRBV29-1 and TRBJ2-5; TRBD2 might be the D (7 bases). This CDR3 has 14 residues. V gave up 3 bases and J gave up 7 bases, with 18 bases separating them. Germline CDR1 and CDR2: SQVTM and ANQGSEA. The CDR3 sequence is CSVEAGVRGGTQYF. In DNA form, the CDR3 reads TGCAGCGTTGAGGCGGGCGTAAGGGGGGGGACCCAGTACTTC.

This clone was counted a few times. The V gene is TRBV29-1, the J gene TRBJ1-2; 7 nucleotides agree with TRBD1. Germline CDR1 and CDR2: SQVTM and ANQGSEA. The trim removed 4 bases at V and 4 bases at J, leaving 6 bases unmatched. This CDR3 region has 13 residues. The chain's CDR3 is CSVASGQIYGYTF. For the CDR3, the DNA is TGCAGCGTTGCCTCGGGACAGATCTATGGCTACACCTTC. Variable domain in full (rest from reference TRBV29-1 and TRBJ1-2): SAVISQKPSRDICQRGTSLTIQCQVDSQVTMMFWYRQQPGQSLTLIATANQGSEATYESGFVIDKFPISRPNLTFSTLTVSNMSPEDSSIYLCSVASGQIYGYTFGSGTRLTVV.

J is TRBJ2-2 and V is TRBV28; no definite D call. The CDR3 has 14 residues. V gave up 7 bases and J gave up 2 bases, with 11 bases separating them. Germline V gives CDR1 MDHEN, CDR2 SYDVKM. The DNA of the CDR3 is TGTGCCAGCACGATGGTTTCTAACACCGGGGAGCTGTTTTTT. Translated, it gives CASTMVSNTGELFF.

The chain combines TRBV9 with TRBJ1-1, with 7 nucleotides matching TRBD1. Germline CDR1 reads SGDLS; CDR2 reads YYNGEE. This CDR3 comprises 15 residues. Germline trimming cut 2 bases from V and 1 base from J; bases unmatched to any gene: 5. Here the CDR3 DNA reads TGTGCCAGCAGCGTCACCGGGACAGCGAACACTGAAGCTTTCTTT. Its protein product is CASSVTGTANTEAFF. Based on the CDR3 plus reference TRBV9 and TRBJ1-1, the full variable domain is DSGVTQTPKHLITATGQRVTLRCSPRSGDLSVYWYQQSLDQGLQFLIQYYNGEERAKGNILERFSAQQFPDLHSELNLSSLELGDSALYFCASSVTGTANTEAFFGQGTRLTVV.

The genes are TRBV29-1 and TRBJ2-5; TRBD2 is a possible D gene (5 bases). Germline CDR1 SQVTM, CDR2 ANQGSEA. Trimming removed 6 bases from V and 5 bases from J, with 10 bases in between. CDR3 length: 11 amino acids. CDR3 protein: CSVPRGETQYF. CDR3 in DNA: TGCAGCGTCCCGAGAGGGGAGACCCAGTACTTC.

V and J are TRBV4-1 and TRBJ2-3, with a possible D match to TRBD2 (6 bases). Trimming took off 3 bases at V and 3 bases at J, with 22 bases between the two ends. The CDR3 runs to 18 residues. Germline-derived CDR1 and CDR2 are MGHRA and YSYEKL. For the CDR3, the DNA is TGCGCCAGCAGCCATCCACCCACGCCTAGCGTAGGGACAGATACGCAGTATTTT. Translated, it gives CASSHPPTPSVGTDTQYF.

The rearrangement uses TRBV9 and TRBJ2-1; D ambiguous. Trimming removed 2 bases from V and 0 bases from J, with 9 bases in between. The CDR3 runs to 15 residues. Germline loops: CDR1 SGDLS, CDR2 YYNGEE. The CDR3, as DNA: TGTGCCAGCAGCGTTGGTGAGAGCTCCTACAATGAGCAGTTCTTC. This gives the protein CASSVGESSYNEQFF. Full variable domain (missing parts from reference TRBV9 and TRBJ2-1): DSGVTQTPKHLITATGQRVTLRCSPRSGDLSVYWYQQSLDQGLQFLIQYYNGEERAKGNILERFSAQQFPDLHSELNLSSLELGDSALYFCASSVGESSYNEQFFGPGTRLTVL.

The chain has TRBV5-1 and TRBJ2-5; D remains unclear. V was trimmed by 5 bases and J by 5 bases, leaving 7 bases between them. Per the germline V gene, CDR1 is SGHRS and CDR2 is YFSETQ. The CDR3 spans 11 residues. For the CDR3, the DNA is TGCGCCAGCAGTTCCCGTGAGACCCAGTACTTC. Amino acid sequence: CASSSRETQYF.

Only a few counts were recorded for this clone. Here the CDR3 DNA reads TGTGCCAGCAGCGCCACAGGGTCTCCAGGGCCCCAGCATTTT. This encodes CASSATGSPGPQHF. The rearrangement joins TRBV5-8 to TRBJ1-5; a weak D match, TRBD1 (6 bases). Germline CDR1 is SGHTS and CDR2 is YDEGEE. V gave up 4 bases and J gave up 9 bases, with 17 bases separating them. This CDR3 is 14 amino acids long.

The chain joins TRBV27 to TRBJ2-3; 14 nucleotides align to TRBD2. The trim removed 4 bases at V and 5 bases at J, leaving 5 bases unmatched. Germline V lookup: CDR1 MNHEY, CDR2 SMNVEV (reference sequence). The CDR3 loop spans 16 amino acids. The chain's CDR3 is CASSSTSGGAGDTQYF. The CDR3 DNA sequence: TGTGCCAGCAGTTCGACTAGCGGGGGGGCAGGAGATACGCAGTATTTT.

This chain joins TRBV6-5 and TRBJ2-7; possible D gene TRBD2, 5 bases. Trimming took off 2 bases at V and 1 base at J, with 6 bases between the two ends. The CDR3 has 13 amino acids. CDR1 is MNHEY, CDR2 SVGAGI, per germline. The CDR3 spells CASSYRGSYEQYF. Written as DNA, the CDR3 is TGTGCCAGCAGTTACCGGGGATCCTACGAGCAGTACTTC.